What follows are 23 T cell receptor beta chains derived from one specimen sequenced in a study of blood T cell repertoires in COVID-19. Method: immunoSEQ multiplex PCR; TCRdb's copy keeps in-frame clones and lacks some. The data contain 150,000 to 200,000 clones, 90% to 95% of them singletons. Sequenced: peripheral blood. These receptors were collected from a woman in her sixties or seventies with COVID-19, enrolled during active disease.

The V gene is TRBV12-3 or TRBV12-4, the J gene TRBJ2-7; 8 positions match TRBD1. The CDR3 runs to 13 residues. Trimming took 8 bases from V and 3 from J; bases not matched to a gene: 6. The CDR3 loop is CASAVQGDYEQYF. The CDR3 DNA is TGTGCCAGCGCCGTACAGGGGGACTACGAGCAGTACTTC.

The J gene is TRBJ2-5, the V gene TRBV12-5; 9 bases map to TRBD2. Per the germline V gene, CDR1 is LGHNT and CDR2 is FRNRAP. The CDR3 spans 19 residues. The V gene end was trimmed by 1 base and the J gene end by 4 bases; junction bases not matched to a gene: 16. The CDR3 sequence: CASGLGLGAGGRLGETQYF. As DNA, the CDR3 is TGTGCTAGTGGTTTGGGCCTCGGCGCGGGGGGGAGATTGGGAGAGACCCAGTACTTC. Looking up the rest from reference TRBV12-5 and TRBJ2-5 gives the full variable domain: DARVTQTPRHKVTEMGQEVTMRCQPILGHNTVFWYRQTMMQGLELLAYFRNRAPLDDSGMPKDRFSAEMPDATLATLKIQPSEPRDSAVYFCASGLGLGAGGRLGETQYFGPGTRLLVL.

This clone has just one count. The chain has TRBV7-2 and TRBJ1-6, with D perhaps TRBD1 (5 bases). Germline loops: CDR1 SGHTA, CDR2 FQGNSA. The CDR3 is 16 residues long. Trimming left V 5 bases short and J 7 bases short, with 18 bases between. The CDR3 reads CASSQAGRGGNSPLHF. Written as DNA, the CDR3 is TGTGCCAGCAGCCAAGCGGGGAGGGGCGGAAATTCACCCCTCCACTTT.

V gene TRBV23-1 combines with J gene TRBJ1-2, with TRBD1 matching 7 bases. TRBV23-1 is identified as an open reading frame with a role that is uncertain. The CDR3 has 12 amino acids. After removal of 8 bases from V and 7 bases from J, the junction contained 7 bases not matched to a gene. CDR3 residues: CASLGGDRGYTF. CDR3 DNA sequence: TGCGCCAGCTTAGGGGGCGATCGTGGCTACACCTTC.

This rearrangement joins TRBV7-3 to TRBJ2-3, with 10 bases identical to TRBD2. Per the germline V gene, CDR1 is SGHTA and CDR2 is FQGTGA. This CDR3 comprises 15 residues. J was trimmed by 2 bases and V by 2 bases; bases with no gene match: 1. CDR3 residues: CASSLLAGATDTQYF. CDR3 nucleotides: TGTGCCAGCAGCTTACTAGCGGGGGCCACAGATACGCAGTATTTT. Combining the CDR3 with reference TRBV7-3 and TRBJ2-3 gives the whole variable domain GAGVSQTPSNKVTEKGKYVELRCDPISGHTALYWYRQSLGQGPEFLIYFQGTGAADDSGLPNDRFFAVRPEGSVSTLKIQRTERGDSAVYLCASSLLAGATDTQYFGPGTRLTVL.

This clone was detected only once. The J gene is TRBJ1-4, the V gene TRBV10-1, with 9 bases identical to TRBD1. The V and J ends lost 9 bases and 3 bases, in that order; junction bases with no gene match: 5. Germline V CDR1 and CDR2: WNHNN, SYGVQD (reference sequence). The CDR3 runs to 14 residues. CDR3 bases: TGCGCCAGGGGACAGGGAAGGGCTAATGAAAAACTGTTTTTT. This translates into CARGQGRANEKLFF.

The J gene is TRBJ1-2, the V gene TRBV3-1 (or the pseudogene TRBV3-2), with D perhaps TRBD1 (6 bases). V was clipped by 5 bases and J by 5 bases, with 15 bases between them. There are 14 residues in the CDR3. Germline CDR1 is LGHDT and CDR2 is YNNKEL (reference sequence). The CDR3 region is CASSDTGTRYGYTF. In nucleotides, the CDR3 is TGTGCCAGCAGCGACACAGGGACCCGGTATGGCTACACCTTC.

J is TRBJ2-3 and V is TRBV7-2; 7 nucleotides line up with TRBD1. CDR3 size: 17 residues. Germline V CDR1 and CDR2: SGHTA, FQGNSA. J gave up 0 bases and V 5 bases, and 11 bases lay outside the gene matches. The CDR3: CASSAQNRGASTDTQYF. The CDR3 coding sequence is TGTGCCAGCAGCGCACAAAACAGGGGAGCTAGCACAGATACGCAGTATTTT.

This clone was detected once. This chain's CDR3 is CATLGGWGETQYF. The CDR3 nucleotides read TGTGCCACACTGGGGGGGTGGGGCGAGACCCAGTACTTC. The chain uses TRBV10-3 and TRBJ2-5, with 7 bases aligning to TRBD2. J lost 5 bases, V lost 10 bases, and 10 bases had no gene match. The CDR3 loop spans 13 amino acids. Germline assignment: CDR1 ENHRY and CDR2 SYGVKD.

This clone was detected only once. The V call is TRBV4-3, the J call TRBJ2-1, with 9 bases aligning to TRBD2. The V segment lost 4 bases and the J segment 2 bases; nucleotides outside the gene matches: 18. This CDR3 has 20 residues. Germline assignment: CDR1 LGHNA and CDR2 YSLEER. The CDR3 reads CASSPRSGLALVGAYNEQFF. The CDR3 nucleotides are TGCGCCAGCAGCCCGAGGTCGGGACTAGCCCTGGTAGGTGCCTACAATGAGCAGTTCTTC.

CDR3 in amino acids: CASSLAAGVNEKLFF. The CDR3, as DNA: TGTGCCAGCAGCTTGGCCGCAGGGGTGAATGAAAAACTGTTTTTT. J is TRBJ1-4 and V is TRBV5-5; D might be TRBD1 (6 bases). The V gene's germline CDR1 is SGHKS and CDR2 YYEKEE (reference sequence). The CDR3 extends over 15 amino acids. V was cut by 0 bases and J by 5 bases, with 11 bases left in between.

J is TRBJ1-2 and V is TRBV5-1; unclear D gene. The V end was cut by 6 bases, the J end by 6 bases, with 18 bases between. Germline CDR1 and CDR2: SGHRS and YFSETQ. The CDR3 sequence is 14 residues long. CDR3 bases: TGCGCCAGCAATGGCGGCGGGCTCTCCGATGGCTACACCTTC. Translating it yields CASNGGGLSDGYTF.

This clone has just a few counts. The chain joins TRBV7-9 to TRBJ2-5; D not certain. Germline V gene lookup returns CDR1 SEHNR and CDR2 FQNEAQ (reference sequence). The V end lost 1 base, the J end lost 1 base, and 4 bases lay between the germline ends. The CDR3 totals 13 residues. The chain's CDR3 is CASSLGGQETQYF. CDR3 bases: TGTGCCAGCAGCTTAGGCGGCCAAGAGACCCAGTACTTC.

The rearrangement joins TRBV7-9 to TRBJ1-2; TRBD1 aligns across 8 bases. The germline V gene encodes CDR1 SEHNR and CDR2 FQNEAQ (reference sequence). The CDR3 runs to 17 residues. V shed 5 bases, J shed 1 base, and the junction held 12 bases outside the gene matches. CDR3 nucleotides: TGTGCCAGCAGCGGGCCGGGACAGGTGCTTTTTAACTATGGCTACACCTTC. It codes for CASSGPGQVLFNYGYTF.

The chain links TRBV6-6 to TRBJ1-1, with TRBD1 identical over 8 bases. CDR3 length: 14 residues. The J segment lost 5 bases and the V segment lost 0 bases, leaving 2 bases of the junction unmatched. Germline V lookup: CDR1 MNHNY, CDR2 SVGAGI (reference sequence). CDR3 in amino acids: CASSYSTGVTEAFF. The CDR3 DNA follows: TGTGCCAGCAGTTACTCGACAGGGGTGACTGAAGCTTTCTTT.

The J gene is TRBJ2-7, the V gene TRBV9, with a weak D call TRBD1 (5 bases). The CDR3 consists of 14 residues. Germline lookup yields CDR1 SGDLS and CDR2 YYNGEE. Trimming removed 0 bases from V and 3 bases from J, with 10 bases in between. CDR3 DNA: TGTGCCAGCAGCGTAGGCCAGGGAAACTACGAGCAGTACTTC. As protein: CASSVGQGNYEQYF.

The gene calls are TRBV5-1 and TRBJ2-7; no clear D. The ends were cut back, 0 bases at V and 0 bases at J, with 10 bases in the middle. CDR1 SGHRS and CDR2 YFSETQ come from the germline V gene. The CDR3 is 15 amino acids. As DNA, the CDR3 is TGCGCCAGCAGCTTGGGGCAGGTAAACTCCTACGAGCAGTACTTC. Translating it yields CASSLGQVNSYEQYF.

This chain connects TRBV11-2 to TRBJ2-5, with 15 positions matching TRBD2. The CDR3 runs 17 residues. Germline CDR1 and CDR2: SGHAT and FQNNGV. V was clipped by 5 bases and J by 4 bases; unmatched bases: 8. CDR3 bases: TGTGCCAGCAGCCATTGGACTAGCGGGGGGGTACGAGAGACCCAGTACTTC. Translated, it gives CASSHWTSGGVRETQYF.

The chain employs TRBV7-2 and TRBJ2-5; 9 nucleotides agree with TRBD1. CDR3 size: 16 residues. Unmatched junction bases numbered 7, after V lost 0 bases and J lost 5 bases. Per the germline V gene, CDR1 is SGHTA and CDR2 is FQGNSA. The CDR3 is CASSLAGTGSGETQYF. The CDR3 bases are TGTGCCAGCAGCTTAGCCGGGACAGGGTCAGGGGAGACCCAGTACTTC. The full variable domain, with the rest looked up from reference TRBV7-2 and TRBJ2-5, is GAGVSQSPSNKVTEKGKDVELRCDPISGHTALYWYRQSLGQGLEFLIYFQGNSAPDKSGLPSDRFSAERTGGSVSTLTIQRTQQEDSAVYLCASSLAGTGSGETQYFGPGTRLLVL.

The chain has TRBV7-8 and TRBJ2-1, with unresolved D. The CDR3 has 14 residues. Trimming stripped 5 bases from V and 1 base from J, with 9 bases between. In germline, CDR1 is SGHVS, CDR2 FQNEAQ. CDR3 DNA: TGTGCCAGCAGCCCCCCAGGATCCTACAATGAGCAGTTCTTC. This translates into CASSPPGSYNEQFF.

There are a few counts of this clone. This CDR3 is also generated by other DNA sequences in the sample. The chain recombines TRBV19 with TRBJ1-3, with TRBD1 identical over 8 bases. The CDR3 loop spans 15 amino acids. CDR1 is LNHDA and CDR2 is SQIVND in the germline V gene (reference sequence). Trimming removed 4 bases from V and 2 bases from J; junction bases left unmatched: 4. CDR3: CASSTTGGPGNTIYF. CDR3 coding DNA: TGTGCCAGTAGTACTACAGGGGGTCCTGGAAACACCATATATTTT.

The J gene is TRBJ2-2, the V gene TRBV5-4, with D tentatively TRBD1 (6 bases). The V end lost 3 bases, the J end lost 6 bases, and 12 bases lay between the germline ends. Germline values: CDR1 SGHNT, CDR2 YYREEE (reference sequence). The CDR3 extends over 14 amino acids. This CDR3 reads CASSWTSGAGELFF. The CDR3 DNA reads TGTGCCAGCAGCTGGACATCAGGGGCCGGGGAGCTGTTTTTT.

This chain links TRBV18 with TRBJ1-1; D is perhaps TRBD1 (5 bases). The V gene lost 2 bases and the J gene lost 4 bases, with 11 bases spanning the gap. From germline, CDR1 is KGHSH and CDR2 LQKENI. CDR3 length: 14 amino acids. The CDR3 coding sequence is TGTGCCAGCTCACCATTGGCAGGGTCCACTGAAGCTTTCTTT. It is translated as CASSPLAGSTEAFF.